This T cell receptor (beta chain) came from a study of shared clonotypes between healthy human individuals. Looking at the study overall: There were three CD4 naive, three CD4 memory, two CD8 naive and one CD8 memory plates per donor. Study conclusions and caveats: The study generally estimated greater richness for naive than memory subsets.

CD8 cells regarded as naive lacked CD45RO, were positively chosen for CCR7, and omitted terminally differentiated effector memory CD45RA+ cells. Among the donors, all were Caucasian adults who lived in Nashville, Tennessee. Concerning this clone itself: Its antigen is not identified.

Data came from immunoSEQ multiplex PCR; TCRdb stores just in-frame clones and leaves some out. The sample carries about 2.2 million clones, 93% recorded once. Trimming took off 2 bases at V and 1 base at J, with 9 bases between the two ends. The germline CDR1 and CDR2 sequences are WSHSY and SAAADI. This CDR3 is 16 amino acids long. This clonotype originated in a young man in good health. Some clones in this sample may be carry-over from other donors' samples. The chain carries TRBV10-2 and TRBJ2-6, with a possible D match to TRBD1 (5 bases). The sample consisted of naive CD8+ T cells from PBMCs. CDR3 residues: CASSEAAGSGANVLTF. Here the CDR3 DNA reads TGCGCCAGCAGTGAGGCCGCAGGGTCTGGGGCCAACGTCCTGACTTTC.